This T cell receptor (beta chain) was identified during a study of cytomegalovirus exposure and HLA in healthy donors. Broader study findings: The majority of TCR sequences were rare, yet some public TCRs appeared in many donors. Accounts indicate the classifier identified cytomegalovirus status with strong specificity and sensitivity.

Only in-frame clones appear in the TCRdb table, and some are missing; sequencing was by immunoSEQ multiplex PCR. Of more than 45,000 clones listed, roughly 89% are singletons. In germline, CDR1 is GTSNPN, CDR2 SVGIG (reference sequence). This CDR3 has 14 amino acids. V lost 0 bases to trimming and J lost 2 bases, with 8 bases between them. To note about this clone: Its antigen is as yet unknown.

The receptor was derived from a woman aged 18-29 years in good health and CMV-seronegative. This chain connects TRBV30 to TRBJ1-3; D unresolved. The specimen was PBMCs. CDR3: CAWSVGSAGNTIYF. In DNA form, the CDR3 reads TGTGCCTGGAGTGTCGGTAGCGCTGGAAACACCATATATTTT.